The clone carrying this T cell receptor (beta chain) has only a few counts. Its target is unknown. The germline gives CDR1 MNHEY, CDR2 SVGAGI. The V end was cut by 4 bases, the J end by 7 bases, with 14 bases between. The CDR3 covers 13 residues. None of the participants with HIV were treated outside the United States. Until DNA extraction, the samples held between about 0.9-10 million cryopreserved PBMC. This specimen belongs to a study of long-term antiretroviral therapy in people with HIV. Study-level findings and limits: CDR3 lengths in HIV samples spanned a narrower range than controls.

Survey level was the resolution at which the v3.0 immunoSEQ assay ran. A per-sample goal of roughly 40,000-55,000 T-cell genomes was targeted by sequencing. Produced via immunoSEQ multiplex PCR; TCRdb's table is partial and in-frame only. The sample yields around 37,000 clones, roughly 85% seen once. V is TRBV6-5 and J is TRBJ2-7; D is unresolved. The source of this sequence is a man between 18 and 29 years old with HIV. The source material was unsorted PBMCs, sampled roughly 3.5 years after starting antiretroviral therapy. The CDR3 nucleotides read TGTGCCAGCAGTTTTAAGGAAGGCGGAGAGCAGTACTTC. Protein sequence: CASSFKEGGEQYF.